Listed here are 27 T cell receptor beta chains from one sample, sequenced in a study of T-cell reconstitution after alpha-beta-depleted transplantation in children. Unique molecular identifiers were used in preparing the TCRbeta library. TCRdb called the PCR reads again in MiXCR, with one record for every CDR3 protein. The sample includes some 490,000 distinct CDR3 sequences, approximately 12% seen only once; the top ten take 5% to 6%. The starting material was PBMCs from the stem cell graft donor, obtained from the stem cell graft. These TCRs come from a human donor who donated a stem cell graft to a child with combined immunodeficiency.

The CDR3 here is CASSSQGQPWDTIYF. As DNA, the CDR3 is TGTGCCAGCAGCAGCCAGGGACAGCCGTGGGACACCATATATTTT. J is TRBJ1-3 and V is TRBV7-2, with TRBD1 identical over 7 bases. This CDR3 has 15 residues. Germline assignment: CDR1 SGHTA and CDR2 FQGNSA. V lost 5 bases to trimming and J lost 8 bases; unmatched junction nucleotides: 12.

The chain uses TRBV7-2 and TRBJ1-5, with 8 bases fitting TRBD1. The CDR3 has 15 amino acids. The junction had 9 bases not matched to a gene; V was cut back by 7 bases and J by 4 bases. The germline CDR1 and CDR2 sequences are SGHTA and FQGNSA. CDR3: CASNRGQGSNQPQHF. CDR3 DNA: TGTGCCAGCAACCGAGGACAGGGAAGTAATCAGCCCCAGCATTTT.

V and J are TRBV20-1 and TRBJ2-7, with a tentative D call TRBD2 (6 bases). This CDR3 comprises 13 residues. Germline CDR1 DFQATT, CDR2 SNEGSKA (reference sequence). The CDR3 DNA is TGCAGCCCACCGGGACGGGGGTCTTACGAGCAGTACTTC. It encodes CSPPGRGSYEQYF.

Only a few counts were recorded for this clonotype. The chain carries TRBV15 and TRBJ2-4, with D maybe TRBD1 (6 bases). V shed 1 base and J shed 6 bases, with 10 bases lying between them. The germline V gene encodes CDR1 LNHNV and CDR2 YYDKDF (reference sequence). CDR3 length equals 14 residues. The CDR3: CATSRGQVGNIQYF. CDR3 DNA sequence: TGTGCCACCAGCAGAGGACAGGTGGGAAACATTCAGTACTTC.

The chain recombines TRBV9 with TRBJ2-2; no definite D call. CDR1 and CDR2 from the germline V gene are SGDLS and YYNGEE. There are 15 residues in the CDR3. Trimming stripped 5 bases from V and 2 bases from J, with 13 bases between. CDR3 sequence reads: CASSPRASNTGELFF. CDR3 sequence (DNA): TGTGCCAGCAGTCCCCGGGCGTCAAACACCGGGGAGCTGTTTTTT.

Ten or more counts support this clonotype. The chain employs TRBV9 and TRBJ2-1; D is undetermined. Germline CDR1 and CDR2: SGDLS and YYNGEE. The CDR3 contains 15 residues. V lost 0 bases and J lost 0, with 7 bases in between. CDR3 sequence reads: CASSVGVSSYNEQFF. The CDR3 region has the DNA TGTGCCAGCAGCGTAGGTGTTAGCTCCTACAATGAGCAGTTCTTC.

The CDR3 here is CATSRAGSGSTDTQYF. CDR3 in DNA: TGTGCCACCAGCAGAGCGGGTAGCGGGAGCACAGATACGCAGTATTTT. The chain couples TRBV15 to TRBJ2-3, with 7 bases that match TRBD2. In germline, CDR1 is LNHNV, CDR2 YYDKDF (reference sequence). Trimming removed 1 base from V and 0 bases from J; junction bases left unmatched: 4. The CDR3 is 16 amino acids.

This clonotype was observed a handful of times. The V gene is TRBV10-3, the J gene TRBJ2-3, with 9 bases lining up with TRBD2. With V trimmed by 6 bases and J by 2 bases, 9 bases remained unmatched. The germline V gene encodes CDR1 ENHRY and CDR2 SYGVKD. This CDR3 is built from 16 residues. The DNA of the CDR3 is TGTGCCATCAGCGCACGGACTAGCGCTTTCACAGATACGCAGTATTTT. Amino acid sequence: CAISARTSAFTDTQYF.

The table lists this clonotype with a few counts. J is TRBJ1-2 and V is TRBV12-3 or TRBV12-4; unclear D gene. Trimming removed 1 base at V and 8 bases at J, with 8 bases between. The CDR3 sequence is 12 residues long. CDR3 in amino acids: CASSLVRPGYTF. Here the CDR3 DNA reads TGTGCCAGCAGTTTAGTTCGCCCGGGCTACACCTTC.

The table lists this clonotype with many counts. The chain carries TRBV29-1 and TRBJ2-1; weak D call: TRBD2 (6 bases). V was shortened by 2 bases and J by 9 bases, with 20 bases between the two germline ends. Germline V gene lookup returns CDR1 SQVTM and CDR2 ANQGSEA. This CDR3 is 15 amino acids long. The CDR3 sequence: CSVENRRLDGAEQFF. The CDR3 DNA is TGCAGCGTTGAAAATCGACGACTAGATGGCGCTGAGCAGTTCTTC.

The CDR3 DNA reads TGTGCCAGCTCACCCAGCCAGGGAGGAAACACCGGGGAGCTGTTTTTT. Its protein is CASSPSQGGNTGELFF. This chain joins TRBV18 and TRBJ2-2; the D gene is possibly TRBD2 (6 bases). Germline CDR1 KGHSH, CDR2 LQKENI. This CDR3 has 16 residues. With 3 bases removed from V and 2 bases from J, the gap between germline ends came to 13 bases.

This rearrangement joins TRBV7-9 to TRBJ2-7; possibly TRBD2 for D (7 bases). The length of the CDR3 is 15 residues. V was clipped by 1 base and J by 2 bases, with 12 bases between them. Germline V CDR1 and CDR2: SEHNR, FQNEAQ (reference sequence). This CDR3 is CASSLEGGVPYEQYF. CDR3 nucleotides: TGTGCCAGCAGCTTAGAGGGGGGGGTCCCCTACGAGCAGTACTTC.

V gene TRBV6-1 combines with J gene TRBJ2-2, with D perhaps TRBD2 (6 bases). Looked up from germline, CDR1 is MNHNS and CDR2 is SASEGT. V was trimmed by 7 bases and J by 6 bases, leaving 15 bases between them. This CDR3 comprises 14 residues. The CDR3 here is CASKETSRAGELFF. The CDR3, as DNA: TGTGCCAGCAAAGAAACTAGCAGGGCCGGGGAGCTGTTTTTT.

This clonotype has just a few counts. DNA of the CDR3: TGTGCCAGCAGCCCGAGGGGGATCTCCTACAATGAGCAGTTCTTC. As protein: CASSPRGISYNEQFF. The V call is TRBV12-3 or TRBV12-4, the J call TRBJ2-1; a weak D match, TRBD1 (6 bases). V lost 6 bases and J 0 bases, leaving 12 bases between the germline ends. There are 15 residues in the CDR3.

This clonotype was picked up many times. V is TRBV9 and J is TRBJ2-3; TRBD1 matches 9 bases. The CDR3 consists of 16 residues. Germline loops: CDR1 SGDLS, CDR2 YYNGEE. V lost 2 bases, J lost 3 bases, and 7 bases stayed unmatched. The CDR3 loop reads CASSVETGGLTDTQYF. In DNA, the CDR3 is TGTGCCAGCAGCGTGGAAACAGGGGGCCTAACAGATACGCAGTATTTT.

The CDR3 protein is CASTSEGSPQHF. The CDR3 bases are TGTGCCAGCACCTCGGAGGGCTCGCCCCAGCATTTT. The chain has TRBV12-3 or TRBV12-4 and TRBJ1-5; the D is unclear. V lost 7 bases and J lost 9, with 13 bases in between. This CDR3 has 12 residues.

There are a few counts of this clonotype. The chain links TRBV4-3 to TRBJ1-3, with D possibly being TRBD1 (5 bases). The length of the CDR3 is 15 residues. V shed 5 bases and J shed 5 bases, with 16 bases lying between them. The germline CDR1 and CDR2 sequences are LGHNA and YSLEER. In DNA form, the CDR3 reads TGCGCCAGCAGCGCCGGGACTTTATCGAGAAACACCATATATTTT. It codes for CASSAGTLSRNTIYF.

The chain couples TRBV11-2 to TRBJ2-3; D is possibly TRBD2 (6 bases). Germline assignment: CDR1 SGHAT and CDR2 FQNNGV. The CDR3 is made up of 16 amino acids. Trimming left V 1 base short and J 3 bases short, with 14 bases between. The CDR3 sequence: CASSLAAGRKTDTQYF. CDR3 sequence (DNA): TGTGCCAGCAGCTTAGCCGCGGGGAGGAAGACAGATACGCAGTATTTT.

The V and J genes are TRBV4-3 and TRBJ2-7; 7 bases line up with TRBD1. The ends lost 2 bases at V and 2 bases at J; junction bases unmatched: 6. Germline V CDR1 and CDR2: LGHNA, YSLEER. The CDR3 totals 15 residues. The DNA for the CDR3 is TGCGCCAGCAGCCAATCGGGGCAGGGGGCCTACGAGCAGTACTTC. It translates to CASSQSGQGAYEQYF.

In its sample, this clonotype was seen many times. The J gene is TRBJ2-5, the V gene TRBV20-1, with no clear D. This CDR3 comprises 14 residues. Germline CDR1 reads DFQATT; CDR2 reads SNEGSKA (reference sequence). V shed 6 bases and J shed 1 base, with 15 bases lying between them. This CDR3 is CSATLRPIQETQYF. The CDR3 region has the DNA TGCAGTGCAACTTTGAGACCCATCCAAGAGACCCAGTACTTC.

At least ten counts were recorded for this clonotype. The V call is TRBV11-1, the J call TRBJ2-7; possibly TRBD1 or TRBD2 for D (5 bases each). Trimming left V 5 bases short and J 4 bases short, with 12 bases between. This CDR3 has 13 amino acids. Germline values: CDR1 SGHAT, CDR2 FQDESV (reference sequence). The CDR3 DNA reads as TGTGCCAGCAGCAAGGGACCGAAGTACGAGCAGTACTTC. The encoded protein is CASSKGPKYEQYF.

The rearrangement joins TRBV30 to TRBJ2-7; D gene unclear. Trimming removed 0 bases from V and 5 bases from J, with 14 bases in between. The germline V gene encodes CDR1 GTSNPN and CDR2 SVGIG (reference sequence). The CDR3 length is 14 residues. The CDR3: CAWSVGPVSHEQYF. CDR3 bases: TGTGCCTGGAGTGTAGGGCCCGTAAGCCACGAGCAGTACTTC. Using reference TRBV30 and TRBJ2-7 for the parts outside the CDR3, the full variable domain is SQTIHQWPATLVQPVGSPLSLECTVEGTSNPNLYWYRQAAGRGLQLLFYSVGIGQISSEVPQNLSASRPQDRQFILSSKKLLLSDSGFYLCAWSVGPVSHEQYFGPGTRLTVT.

This clonotype has ten or more counts. The CDR3 DNA reads TGTGCCAGCAGTTTGAGGCCAACCGGGGAGCTGTTTTTT. Translation: CASSLRPTGELFF. The chain is built from TRBV27 and TRBJ2-2; D is undetermined. The germline gives CDR1 MNHEY, CDR2 SMNVEV (reference sequence). The CDR3 runs to 13 residues. V was shortened by 3 bases and J by 5 bases, with 7 bases between the two germline ends.

This clonotype came up a few times. This sequence joins TRBV20-1 and TRBJ2-5; TRBD1 might be the D (6 bases). V gave up 3 bases and J gave up 9 bases, with 17 bases separating them. Germline assignment: CDR1 DFQATT and CDR2 SNEGSKA (reference sequence). The CDR3 is made up of 13 amino acids. CDR3 DNA: TGCAGTGCTAGTAAAAGGGGGTTGGGGGCCCAGTACTTC. It specifies CSASKRGLGAQYF.

The chain recombines TRBV5-5 with TRBJ2-3, with D maybe TRBD1 (6 bases). With 1 base removed from V and 6 bases from J, the gap between germline ends came to 18 bases. Per germline, CDR1 SGHKS and CDR2 YYEKEE (reference sequence). The CDR3 is 16 residues long. The CDR3 loop is CASSLSGGGPADTQYF. The CDR3 coding sequence is TGTGCCAGCAGCTTGTCGGGTGGGGGCCCGGCGGATACGCAGTATTTT.

This clonotype has just a few counts. This rearrangement joins TRBV5-5 to TRBJ2-7; 10 nucleotides line up with TRBD1. The CDR3 length is 14 residues. CDR1 SGHKS and CDR2 YYEKEE come from the germline V gene (reference sequence). V was pared by 4 bases and J by 7 bases, with 8 bases of the junction left unmatched. The CDR3 DNA sequence: TGTGCCAGCAGCCTACCGGGACAGGGGAAGGAGCAGTACTTC. This translates into CASSLPGQGKEQYF.

The V gene is TRBV5-1, the J gene TRBJ2-1, with a tentative D call TRBD2 (6 bases). The CDR3 consists of 15 residues. Germline V gene data show CDR1 as SGHRS and CDR2 as YFSETQ. The V and J ends lost 4 bases and 5 bases respectively, with 16 bases between them. The CDR3 loop reads CASSLRLGINNEQFF. The CDR3 nucleotides are TGCGCCAGCAGCCTTCGACTAGGGATCAACAATGAGCAGTTCTTC.